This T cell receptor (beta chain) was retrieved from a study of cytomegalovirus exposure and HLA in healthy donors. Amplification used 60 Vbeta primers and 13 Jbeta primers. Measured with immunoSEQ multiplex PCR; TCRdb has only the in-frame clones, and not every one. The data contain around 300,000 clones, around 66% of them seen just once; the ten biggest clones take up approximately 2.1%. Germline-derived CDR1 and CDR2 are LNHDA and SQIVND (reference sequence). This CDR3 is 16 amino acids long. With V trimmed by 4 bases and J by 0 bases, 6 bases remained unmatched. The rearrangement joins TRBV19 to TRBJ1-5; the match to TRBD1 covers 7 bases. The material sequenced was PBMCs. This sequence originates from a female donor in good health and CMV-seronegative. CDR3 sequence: CASSNRDRNSNQPQHF. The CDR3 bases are TGTGCCAGTAGTAACCGGGACAGAAATAGCAATCAGCCCCAGCATTTT.